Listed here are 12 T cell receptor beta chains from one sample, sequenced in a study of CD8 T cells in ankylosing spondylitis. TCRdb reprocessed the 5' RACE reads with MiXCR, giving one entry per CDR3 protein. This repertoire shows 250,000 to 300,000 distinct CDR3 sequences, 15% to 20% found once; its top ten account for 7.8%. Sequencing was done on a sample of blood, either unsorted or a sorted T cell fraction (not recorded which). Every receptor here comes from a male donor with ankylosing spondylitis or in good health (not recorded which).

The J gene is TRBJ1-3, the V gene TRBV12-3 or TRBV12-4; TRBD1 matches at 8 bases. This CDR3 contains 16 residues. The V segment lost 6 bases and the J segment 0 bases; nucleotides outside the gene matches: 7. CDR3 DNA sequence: TGTGCCAGCAGCGACGGACAGGGTTTCTCTGGAAACACCATATATTTT. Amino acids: CASSDGQGFSGNTIYF.

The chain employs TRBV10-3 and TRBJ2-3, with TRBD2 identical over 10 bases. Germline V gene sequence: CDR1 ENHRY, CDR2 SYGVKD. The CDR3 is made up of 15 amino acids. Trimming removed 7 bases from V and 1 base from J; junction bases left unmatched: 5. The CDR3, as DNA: TGTGCCATCATGGGTACTAGCGGGGGCACAGATACGCAGTATTTT. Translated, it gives CAIMGTSGGTDTQYF.

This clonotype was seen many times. The CDR3 loop is CSVGRSYTGELFF. The DNA for the CDR3 is TGCAGCGTTGGGAGGTCATACACCGGGGAGCTGTTTTTT. The genes are TRBV29-1 and TRBJ2-2; tentatively, D is TRBD2 (5 bases). From germline, CDR1 is SQVTM and CDR2 ANQGSEA. The CDR3 is 13 residues long. V lost 4 bases to trimming and J lost 3 bases, with 9 bases between them.

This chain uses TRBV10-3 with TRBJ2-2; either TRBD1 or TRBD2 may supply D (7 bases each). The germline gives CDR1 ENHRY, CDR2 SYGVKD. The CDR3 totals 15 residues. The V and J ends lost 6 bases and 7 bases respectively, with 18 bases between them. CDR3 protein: CAIRSSGDSVGELFF. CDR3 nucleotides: TGTGCCATCAGGTCCAGCGGGGACAGTGTCGGGGAGCTGTTTTTT.

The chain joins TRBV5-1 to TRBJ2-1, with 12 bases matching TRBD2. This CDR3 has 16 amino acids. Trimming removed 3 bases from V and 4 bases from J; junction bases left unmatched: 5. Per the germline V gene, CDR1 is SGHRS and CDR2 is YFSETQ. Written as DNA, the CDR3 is TGCGCCAGCAGCTACACTAGCGGGAGGTTGTACAATGAGCAGTTCTTC. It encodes CASSYTSGRLYNEQFF.

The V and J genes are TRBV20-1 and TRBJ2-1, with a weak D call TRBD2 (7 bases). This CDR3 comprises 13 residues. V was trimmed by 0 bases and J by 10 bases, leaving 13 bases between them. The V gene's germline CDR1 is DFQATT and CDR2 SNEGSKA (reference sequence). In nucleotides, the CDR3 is TGCAGTGCTAGAGATGTGCGGGGGCCAGAGCAGTTCTTC. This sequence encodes CSARDVRGPEQFF.

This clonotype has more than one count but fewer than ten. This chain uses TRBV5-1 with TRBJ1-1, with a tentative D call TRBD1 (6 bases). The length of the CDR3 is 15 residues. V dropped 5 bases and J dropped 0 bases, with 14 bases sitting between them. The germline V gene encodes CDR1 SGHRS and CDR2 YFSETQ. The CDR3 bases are TGCGCCAGCAGTGCGGGGGGCGGGGTGAACACTGAAGCTTTCTTT. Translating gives CASSAGGGVNTEAFF.

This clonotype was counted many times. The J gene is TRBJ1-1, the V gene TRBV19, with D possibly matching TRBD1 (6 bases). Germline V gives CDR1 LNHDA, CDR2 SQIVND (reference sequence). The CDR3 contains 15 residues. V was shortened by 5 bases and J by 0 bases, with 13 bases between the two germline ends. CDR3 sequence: CASSPAGHLNTEAFF. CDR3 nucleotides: TGTGCCAGTAGTCCGGCGGGACACTTGAACACTGAAGCTTTCTTT.

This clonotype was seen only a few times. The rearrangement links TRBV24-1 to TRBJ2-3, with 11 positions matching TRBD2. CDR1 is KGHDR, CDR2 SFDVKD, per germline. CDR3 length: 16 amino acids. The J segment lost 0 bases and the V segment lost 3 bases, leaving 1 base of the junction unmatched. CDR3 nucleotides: TGTGCCACCAGTGATGCTAGCGGGAGGAGCACAGATACGCAGTATTTT. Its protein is CATSDASGRSTDTQYF.

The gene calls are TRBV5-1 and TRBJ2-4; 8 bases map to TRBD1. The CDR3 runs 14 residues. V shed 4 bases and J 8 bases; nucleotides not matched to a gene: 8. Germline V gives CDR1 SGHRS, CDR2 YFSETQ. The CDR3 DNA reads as TGCGCCAGCAGCGTAGGACAGGGAAGTGACATTCAGTACTTC. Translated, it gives CASSVGQGSDIQYF.

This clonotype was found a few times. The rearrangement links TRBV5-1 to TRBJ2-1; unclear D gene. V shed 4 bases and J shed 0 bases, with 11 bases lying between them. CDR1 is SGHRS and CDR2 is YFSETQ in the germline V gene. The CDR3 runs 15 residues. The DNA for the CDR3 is TGCGCCAGCAGCAGGGATTTAAACTCCTACAATGAGCAGTTCTTC. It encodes CASSRDLNSYNEQFF.

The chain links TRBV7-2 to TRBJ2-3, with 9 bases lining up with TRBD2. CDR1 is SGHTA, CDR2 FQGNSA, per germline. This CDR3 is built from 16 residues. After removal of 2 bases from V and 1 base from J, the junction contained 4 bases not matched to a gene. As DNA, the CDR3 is TGTGCCAGCAGCTTATCCTCTAGCGGGGGCACAGATACGCAGTATTTT. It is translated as CASSLSSSGGTDTQYF. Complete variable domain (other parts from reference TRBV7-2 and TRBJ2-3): GAGVSQSPSNKVTEKGKDVELRCDPISGHTALYWYRQSLGQGLEFLIYFQGNSAPDKSGLPSDRFSAERTGGSVSTLTIQRTQQEDSAVYLCASSLSSSGGTDTQYFGPGTRLTVL.